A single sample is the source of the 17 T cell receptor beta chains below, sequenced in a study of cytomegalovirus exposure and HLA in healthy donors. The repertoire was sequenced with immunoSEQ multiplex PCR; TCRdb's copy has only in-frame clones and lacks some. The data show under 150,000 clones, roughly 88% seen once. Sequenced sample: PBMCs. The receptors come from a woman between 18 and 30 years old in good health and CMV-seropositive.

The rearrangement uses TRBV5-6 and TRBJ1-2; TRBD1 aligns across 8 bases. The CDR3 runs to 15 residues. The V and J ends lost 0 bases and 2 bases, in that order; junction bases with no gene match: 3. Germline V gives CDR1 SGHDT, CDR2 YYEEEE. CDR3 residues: CASSLADRGNYGYTF. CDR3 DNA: TGTGCCAGCAGCTTGGCCGACAGGGGAAACTATGGCTACACCTTC.

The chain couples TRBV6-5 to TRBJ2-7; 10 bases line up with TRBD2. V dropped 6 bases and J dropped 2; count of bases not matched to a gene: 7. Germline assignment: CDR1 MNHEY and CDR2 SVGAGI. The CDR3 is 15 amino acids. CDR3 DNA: TGTGCCAGCAGCATAGCGGGGGGCCCCACCTACGAGCAGTACTTC. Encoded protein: CASSIAGGPTYEQYF.

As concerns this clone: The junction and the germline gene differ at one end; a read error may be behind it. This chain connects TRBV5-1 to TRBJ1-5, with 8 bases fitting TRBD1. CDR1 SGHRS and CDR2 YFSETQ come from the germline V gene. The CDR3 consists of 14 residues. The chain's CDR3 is CASGAGGAFQPQHF. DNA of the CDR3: TGTGCCAGCGGCGCAGGGGGCGCCTTTCAGCCCCAGCATTTT. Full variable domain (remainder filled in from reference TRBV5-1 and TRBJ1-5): KAGVTQTPRYLIKTRGQQVTLSCSPISGHRSVSWYQQTPGQGLQFLFEYFSETQRNKGNFPGRFSGRQFSNSRSEMNVSTLELGDSALYLCASGAGGAFQPQHFGDGTRLSIL.

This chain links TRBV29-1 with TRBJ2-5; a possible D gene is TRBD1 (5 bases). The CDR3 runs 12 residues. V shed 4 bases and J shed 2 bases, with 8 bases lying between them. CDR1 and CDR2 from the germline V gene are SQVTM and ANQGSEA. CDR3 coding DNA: TGCAGCGTTGCAAGACAGCAAGAGACCCAGTACTTC. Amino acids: CSVARQQETQYF.

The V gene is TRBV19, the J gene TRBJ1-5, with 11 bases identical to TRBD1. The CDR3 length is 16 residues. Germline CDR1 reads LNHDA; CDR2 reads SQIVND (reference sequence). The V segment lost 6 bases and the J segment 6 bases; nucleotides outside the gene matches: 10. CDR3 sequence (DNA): TGTGCCAGTAGCATCTGGACAGGGGGCCACAGTCAGCCCCAGCATTTT. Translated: CASSIWTGGHSQPQHF.

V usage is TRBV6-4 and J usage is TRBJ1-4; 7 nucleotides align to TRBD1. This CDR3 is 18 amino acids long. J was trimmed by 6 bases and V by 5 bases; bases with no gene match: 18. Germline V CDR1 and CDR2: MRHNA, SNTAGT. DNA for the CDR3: TGTGCCAGCAGTCCTCCAAACGAGACAGGGCAACCGGATGAAAAACTGTTTTTT. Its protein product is CASSPPNETGQPDEKLFF.

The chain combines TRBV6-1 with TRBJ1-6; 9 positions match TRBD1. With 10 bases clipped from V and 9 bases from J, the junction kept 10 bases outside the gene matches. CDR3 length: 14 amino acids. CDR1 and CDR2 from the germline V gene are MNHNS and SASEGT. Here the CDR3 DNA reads TGTGCCACATTGGGACAGGGTCCTTCTTCACCCCTCCACTTT. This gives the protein CATLGQGPSSPLHF.

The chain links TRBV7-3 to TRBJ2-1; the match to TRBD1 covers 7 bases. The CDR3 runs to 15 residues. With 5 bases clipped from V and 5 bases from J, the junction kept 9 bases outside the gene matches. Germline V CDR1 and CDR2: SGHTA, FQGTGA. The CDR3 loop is CASSKTGTVNNEQFF. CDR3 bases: TGTGCCAGCAGCAAGACCGGGACAGTCAACAATGAGCAGTTCTTC.

The CDR3 sequence: CASSRHRVAGNTIYF. CDR3 DNA sequence: TGTGCCAGCAGCCGGCACAGGGTGGCCGGAAACACCATATATTTT. V is TRBV5-7 and J is TRBJ1-3; TRBD1 might be the D (6 bases). TRBV5-7 is sorted into the ORF group, with uncertain function. This CDR3 spans 15 amino acids. V gave up 4 bases and J gave up 4 bases, with 15 bases separating them.

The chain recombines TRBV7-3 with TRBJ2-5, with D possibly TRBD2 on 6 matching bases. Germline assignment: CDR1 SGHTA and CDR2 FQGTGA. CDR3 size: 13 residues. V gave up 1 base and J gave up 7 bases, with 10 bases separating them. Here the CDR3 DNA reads TGTGCCAGCAGCTTAAGCCGGCGGGGGACCCAGTACTTC. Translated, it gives CASSLSRRGTQYF.

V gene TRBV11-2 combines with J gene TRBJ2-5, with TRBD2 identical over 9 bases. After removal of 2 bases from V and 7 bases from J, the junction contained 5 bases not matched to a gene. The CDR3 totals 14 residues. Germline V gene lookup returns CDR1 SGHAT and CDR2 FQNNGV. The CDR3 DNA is TGTGCCAGCAGCTTAAATAGCGGGGGAGGGACCCAGTACTTC. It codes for CASSLNSGGGTQYF.

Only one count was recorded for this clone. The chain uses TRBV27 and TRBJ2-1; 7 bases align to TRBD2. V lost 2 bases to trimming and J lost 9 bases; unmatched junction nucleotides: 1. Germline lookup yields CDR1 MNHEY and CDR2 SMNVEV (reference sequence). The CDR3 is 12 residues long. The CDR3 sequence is CASSLTGGEQFF. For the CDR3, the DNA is TGTGCCAGCAGTTTAACGGGGGGTGAGCAGTTCTTC.

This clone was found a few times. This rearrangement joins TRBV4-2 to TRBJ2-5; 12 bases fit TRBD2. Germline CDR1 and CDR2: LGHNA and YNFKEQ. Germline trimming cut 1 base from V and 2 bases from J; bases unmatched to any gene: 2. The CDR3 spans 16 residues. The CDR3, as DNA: TGTGCCAGCAGCCAAGTTGGACTAGCGGGGCAAGAGACCCAGTACTTC. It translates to CASSQVGLAGQETQYF.

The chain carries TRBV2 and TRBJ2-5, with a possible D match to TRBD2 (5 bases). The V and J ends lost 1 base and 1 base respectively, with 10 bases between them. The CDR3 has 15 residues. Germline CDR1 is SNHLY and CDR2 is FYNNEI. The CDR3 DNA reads TGTGCCAGCAGTGAAGGCCCAGCGGTCCAAGAGACCCAGTACTTC. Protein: CASSEGPAVQETQYF.

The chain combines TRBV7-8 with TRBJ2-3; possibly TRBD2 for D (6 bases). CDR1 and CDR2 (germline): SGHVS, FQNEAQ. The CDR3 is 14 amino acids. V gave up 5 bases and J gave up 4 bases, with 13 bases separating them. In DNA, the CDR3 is TGTGCCAGCAGCCCAAGGTGGGGGGCAGATACGCAGTATTTT. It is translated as CASSPRWGADTQYF.

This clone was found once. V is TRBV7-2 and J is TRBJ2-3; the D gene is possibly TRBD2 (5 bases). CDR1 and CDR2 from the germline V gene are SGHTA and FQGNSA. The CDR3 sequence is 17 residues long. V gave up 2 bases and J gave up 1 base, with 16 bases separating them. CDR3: CASSLNPPGWGTDTQYF. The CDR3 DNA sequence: TGTGCCAGCAGCTTAAATCCCCCGGGATGGGGCACAGATACGCAGTATTTT.

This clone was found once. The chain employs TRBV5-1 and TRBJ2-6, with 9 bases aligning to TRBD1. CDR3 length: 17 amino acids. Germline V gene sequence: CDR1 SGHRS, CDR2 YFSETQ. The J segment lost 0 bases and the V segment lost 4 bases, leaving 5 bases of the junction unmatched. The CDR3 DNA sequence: TGCGCCAGCAGCCCCGGGACAGGGTTCTCTGGGGCCAACGTCCTGACTTTC. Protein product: CASSPGTGFSGANVLTF.